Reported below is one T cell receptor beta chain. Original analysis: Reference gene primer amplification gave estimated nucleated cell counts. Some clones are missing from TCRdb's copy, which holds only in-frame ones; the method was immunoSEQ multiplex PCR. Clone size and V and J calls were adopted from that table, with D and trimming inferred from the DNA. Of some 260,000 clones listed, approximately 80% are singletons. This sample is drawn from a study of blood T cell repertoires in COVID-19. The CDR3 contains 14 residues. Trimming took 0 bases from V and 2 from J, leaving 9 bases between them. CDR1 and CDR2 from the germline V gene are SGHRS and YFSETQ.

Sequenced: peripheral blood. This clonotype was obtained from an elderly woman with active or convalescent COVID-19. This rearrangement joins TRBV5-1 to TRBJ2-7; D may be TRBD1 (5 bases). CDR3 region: CASSLADSTYEQYF. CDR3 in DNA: TGCGCCAGCAGCTTGGCCGACAGCACCTACGAGCAGTACTTC.